Listed below are T cell receptor beta chains from one sample, sequenced in a study of blood T cell repertoires in COVID-19. Libraries were prepared by immunoSEQ multiplex PCR; TCRdb keeps only in-frame clonotypes and omits some of them. The data show 70,000 to 80,000 clones, about 81% seen once. The sample taken for sequencing was peripheral blood. The receptors were sampled from a woman older than 75 with acute or convalescent COVID-19. Both conserved end residues are part of each CDR3. The D gene is left open where the match is weak. Size values are once, few and many counts, or a class for expanded clones, and some rows have none.

clone size: NA
D gene: NA
V gene: TRBV7-5
J gene: TRBJ1-4
CDR3 protein: CVRSWTGYEKLFF
CDR3 DNA: TGTGTCAGAAGCTGGACAGGGTATGAAAAACTGTTTTTT

clone size: NA
D gene: NA
V gene: TRBV6-5
J gene: TRBJ2-7
CDR3 protein: CATTKTPYEQYF
CDR3 DNA: TGTGCCACCACCAAAACACCCTACGAGCAGTACTTC

clone size: NA
D gene: TRBD2
V gene: TRBV19
J gene: TRBJ2-7
CDR3 protein: CASRINLGGAGEQYF
CDR3 DNA: TGTGCCAGTAGGATAAACCTGGGAGGGGCCGGCGAGCAGTACTTC

clone size: NA
D gene: TRBD1
V gene: TRBV9
J gene: TRBJ1-4
CDR3 protein: CASSVGTGGNEKLFF
CDR3 DNA: TGTGCCAGCAGCGTAGGGACAGGGGGTAATGAAAAACTGTTTTTT

clone size: few
D gene: TRBD2
V gene: TRBV11-2
J gene: TRBJ2-3
CDR3 protein: CASSLGLEWAGGADTQYF
CDR3 DNA: TGTGCCAGCAGCTTAGGCCTCGAGTGGGCGGGAGGTGCAGATACGCAGTATTTT

clone size: NA
D gene: TRBD1
V gene: TRBV10-3
J gene: TRBJ2-6
CDR3 protein: CAIPTGGEVLAGANVLTF
CDR3 DNA: TGTGCCATCCCCACAGGGGGCGAGGTTTTAGCTGGGGCCAACGTCCTGACTTTC

clone size: NA
D gene: NA
V gene: TRBV7-2
J gene: TRBJ2-7
CDR3 protein: CASSLDRASTYEQYF
CDR3 DNA: TGTGCCAGCAGCTTAGACAGGGCTTCTACCTACGAGCAGTACTTC

clone size: NA
D gene: NA
V gene: TRBV7-9
J gene: TRBJ2-2
CDR3 protein: CASSPAAGGELFF
CDR3 DNA: TGTGCCAGCAGCCCCGCCGCGGGTGGGGAGCTGTTTTTT

clone size: once
D gene: NA
V gene: TRBV2
J gene: TRBJ1-2
CDR3 protein: CASMYDSNYGYTF
CDR3 DNA: TGTGCCAGCATGTATGACTCTAACTATGGCTACACCTTC

clone size: NA
D gene: TRBD1
V gene: TRBV5-1
J gene: TRBJ1-2
CDR3 protein: CASTDGSGGLNGYTF
CDR3 DNA: TGCGCCAGCACAGACGGATCAGGGGGCTTAAATGGCTACACCTTC

clone size: NA
D gene: TRBD1
V gene: TRBV2
J gene: TRBJ1-2
CDR3 protein: CAGQGDYGYTF
CDR3 DNA: TGTGCCGGACAGGGGGACTATGGCTACACCTTC

clone size: once
D gene: NA
V gene: TRBV28
J gene: TRBJ2-7
CDR3 protein: CASNVRGEQYF
CDR3 DNA: TGTGCCAGCAATGTAAGGGGCGAGCAGTACTTC

clone size: NA
D gene: TRBD2
V gene: TRBV5-1
J gene: TRBJ2-7
CDR3 protein: CASSLVAGGFYEQYF
CDR3 DNA: TGCGCCAGCAGCTTGGTAGCGGGAGGGTTCTACGAGCAGTACTTC

clone size: NA
D gene: TRBD1
V gene: TRBV18
J gene: TRBJ2-7
CDR3 protein: CASSPGTGGASEQYF
CDR3 DNA: TGTGCCAGCTCACCAGGGACAGGGGGCGCTTCCGAGCAGTACTTC

clone size: few
D gene: NA
V gene: TRBV5-6
J gene: TRBJ1-3
CDR3 protein: CASSRETGHSGNTIYF
CDR3 DNA: TGTGCCAGCAGCCGAGAAACAGGGCACTCTGGAAACACCATATATTTT

clone size: once
D gene: NA
V gene: TRBV19
J gene: TRBJ1-3
CDR3 protein: CASSINRLNGNTIYF
CDR3 DNA: TGTGCCAGTAGTATAAACAGGTTGAATGGAAACACCATATATTTT

clone size: NA
D gene: NA
V gene: TRBV9
J gene: TRBJ2-3
CDR3 protein: CASSITRDAQYF
CDR3 DNA: TGTGCCAGCAGCATAACTAGAGATGCGCAGTATTTT

clone size: NA
D gene: TRBD2
V gene: TRBV9
J gene: TRBJ2-2
CDR3 protein: CASSTQTSGRNTGELFF
CDR3 DNA: TGTGCCAGCAGCACCCAGACTAGCGGGAGGAACACCGGGGAGCTGTTTTTT

clone size: few
D gene: TRBD1
V gene: TRBV27
J gene: TRBJ2-7
CDR3 protein: CASSPRTGWSYEQYF
CDR3 DNA: TGTGCCAGCAGTCCAAGGACAGGGTGGTCCTACGAGCAGTACTTC

clone size: NA
D gene: NA
V gene: TRBV12-3/TRBV12-4
J gene: TRBJ2-7
CDR3 protein: CASSHSSRVEQYF
CDR3 DNA: TGTGCCAGCAGCCACTCCTCGAGGGTCGAGCAGTACTTC

clone size: NA
D gene: NA
V gene: TRBV18
J gene: TRBJ2-5
CDR3 protein: CASSLRAGQETQYF
CDR3 DNA: TGTGCCAGCTCACTAAGGGCGGGACAAGAGACCCAGTACTTC

clone size: few
D gene: NA
V gene: TRBV28
J gene: TRBJ1-1
CDR3 protein: CASSHRQRYTEAFF
CDR3 DNA: TGTGCCAGCAGTCATCGACAGAGATACACTGAAGCTTTCTTT

clone size: NA
D gene: NA
V gene: TRBV6-1
J gene: TRBJ2-1
CDR3 protein: CASSEGRSYNEQFF
CDR3 DNA: TGTGCCAGCAGTGAAGGCCGGTCCTACAATGAGCAGTTCTTC

clone size: NA
D gene: TRBD1
V gene: TRBV12-3/TRBV12-4
J gene: TRBJ1-2
CDR3 protein: CASSMTGVGYTF
CDR3 DNA: TGTGCCAGCAGTATGACAGGGGTAGGCTACACCTTC

clone size: NA
D gene: NA
V gene: TRBV5-1
J gene: TRBJ2-3
CDR3 protein: CASRLGATRDTQYF
CDR3 DNA: TGCGCCAGCAGGTTGGGAGCTACCCGGGATACGCAGTATTTT

clone size: NA
D gene: TRBD1
V gene: TRBV28
J gene: TRBJ1-3
CDR3 protein: CASSTGTGWRNTIYF
CDR3 DNA: TGTGCCAGCAGTACGGGGACAGGGTGGAGAAACACCATATATTTT

clone size: NA
D gene: TRBD2
V gene: TRBV2
J gene: TRBJ2-5
CDR3 protein: CASSESGLPTINRGTQYF
CDR3 DNA: TGTGCCAGCAGTGAGTCGGGACTACCGACCATAAATCGGGGGACCCAGTACTTC